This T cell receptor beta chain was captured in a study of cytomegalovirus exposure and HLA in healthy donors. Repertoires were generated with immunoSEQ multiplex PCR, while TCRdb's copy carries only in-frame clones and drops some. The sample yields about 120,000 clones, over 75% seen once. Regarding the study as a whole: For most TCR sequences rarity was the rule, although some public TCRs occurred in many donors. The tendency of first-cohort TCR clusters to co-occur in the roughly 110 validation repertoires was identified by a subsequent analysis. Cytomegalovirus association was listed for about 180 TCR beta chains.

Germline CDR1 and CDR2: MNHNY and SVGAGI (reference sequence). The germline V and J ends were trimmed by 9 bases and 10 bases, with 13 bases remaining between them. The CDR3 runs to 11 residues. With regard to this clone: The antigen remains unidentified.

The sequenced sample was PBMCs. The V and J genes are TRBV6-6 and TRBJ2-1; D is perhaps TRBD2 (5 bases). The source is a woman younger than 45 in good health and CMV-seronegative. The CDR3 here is CASGSGGEQFF. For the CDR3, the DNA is TGTGCCAGTGGAAGTGGAGGCGAGCAGTTCTTC.